This TCR beta chain was recovered during a study of blood T cell repertoires in COVID-19. Across the whole study: COVID-19 samples, acute and convalescent, were from the United States, Italy and Spain. PBMCs, B-cell-depleted T cells, or T cells were the source of the cDNA or gDNA that made up the material.

Original data processing: Reference gene primer amplification gave nucleated cell count estimates. Method: immunoSEQ multiplex PCR; TCRdb's copy keeps in-frame clones and lacks some. V, J and clone size are those of that table, while D and trimming were read from the DNA. Among about 270,000 clones listed, 86% were seen once. The sample was peripheral blood. This receptor was identified in a man in his forties with active or convalescent COVID-19.

The CDR3 region has the DNA TGTGCCAGCAGCCCTGGACTCGGCTACGAGCAGTACTTC. Residues: CASSPGLGYEQYF. The V call is TRBV12-3 or TRBV12-4, the J call TRBJ2-7; possibly TRBD2 for D (5 bases). The CDR3 is 13 amino acids. With 6 bases removed from V and 3 bases from J, the gap between germline ends came to 12 bases.